The 4 T cell receptor beta chains listed next were all sequenced from one sample in a study of tumor and adjacent non-tumor tissue in lung cancer. A modified ARM-PCR protocol with three rounds of nested PCR amplified TCRbeta. TCRdb recomputed calls from the multiplex PCR reads with MiXCR, one row per CDR3 protein. The repertoire consists of 85,000 to 100,000 distinct CDR3 sequences, with about 70% occurring once and the leading ten covering about 16%. This sample's RNA came from whole unsorted tissue. The sequenced material came from lung tumor tissue. The receptors stem from a man between 60 and 75 years old with non-small cell lung cancer.

The rearrangement uses TRBV9 and TRBJ2-7, with D hard to call. The CDR3 length is 13 residues. The germline gives CDR1 SGDLS, CDR2 YYNGEE. Deletions cut 0 bases from V and 3 bases from J, with 7 bases between. This CDR3 is CASSVGPNYEQYF. The CDR3 DNA reads as TGTGCCAGCAGCGTAGGCCCTAACTACGAGCAGTACTTC. The whole variable domain, remainder taken from reference TRBV9 and TRBJ2-7, is DSGVTQTPKHLITATGQRVTLRCSPRSGDLSVYWYQQSLDQGLQFLIQYYNGEERAKGNILERFSAQQFPDLHSELNLSSLELGDSALYFCASSVGPNYEQYFGPGTRLTVT.

As concerns this clonotype: The CDR3 does not end in the conserved phenylalanine or tryptophan, so this is likely a read error. The genes are TRBV29-1 and TRBJ1-4; unclear D gene. The CDR3 is 13 residues long. Germline V gene lookup returns CDR1 SQVTM and CDR2 ANQGSEA. The CDR3 DNA follows: TGCAGCGCGGGTGGAGCAACTAAAGAAAAACTGTTTTCT. Amino acids: CSAGGATKEKLFS.

The table lists this clonotype with many counts. This chain links TRBV29-1 with TRBJ2-3; a possible D gene is TRBD1 (7 bases). Trimming left V 7 bases short and J 2 bases short, with 13 bases between. This CDR3 spans 13 amino acids. Germline V gene sequence: CDR1 SQVTM, CDR2 ANQGSEA. CDR3 amino acids: CSGGGGDTDTQYF. CDR3 in DNA: TGCAGCGGCGGAGGGGGCGACACAGATACGCAGTATTTT.

Notes on this clonotype: The final CDR3 position lacks the conserved phenylalanine or tryptophan, pointing to a likely read error. The chain employs TRBV6-2 or TRBV6-3 and TRBJ1-5; 8 positions agree with TRBD1. CDR3 length: 14 amino acids. V lost 6 bases to trimming and J lost 3 bases; unmatched junction nucleotides: 4. Germline V lookup: CDR1 MNHEY, CDR2 SVGEGT. CDR3 residues: CASSRDRINQPQHI. In nucleotides, the CDR3 is TGTGCCAGCAGCAGGGACAGGATCAATCAGCCCCAGCATATT.